Each of the 7 T cell receptor beta chains below was sequenced from the same sample in a study of blood T cell repertoires in COVID-19. Profiling relied on immunoSEQ multiplex PCR, and the TCRdb table lists in-frame clones only, not all of them. The sample has hundreds of thousands of clones; around 91% are singletons. The source material was peripheral blood. These receptors all come from a woman aged 18-35 years who had recovered from COVID-19.

V is TRBV5-4 and J is TRBJ2-3; TRBD1 is a possible D gene (7 bases). V was cut by 1 base and J by 2 bases, with 14 bases left in between. The CDR3 totals 16 residues. Germline V CDR1 and CDR2: SGHNT, YYREEE (reference sequence). The DNA for the CDR3 is TGTGCCAGCAGCTTGAGGCGGGACAGCAACACAGATACGCAGTATTTT. It is translated as CASSLRRDSNTDTQYF. The full variable domain, its missing parts supplied by reference TRBV5-4 and TRBJ2-3, is ETGVTQSPTHLIKTRGQQVTLRCSSQSGHNTVSWYQQALGQGPQFIFQYYREEENGRGNFPPRFSGLQFPNYSSELNVNALELDDSALYLCASSLRRDSNTDTQYFGPGTRLTVL.

The chain couples TRBV7-2 to TRBJ2-1; D might be TRBD2 (5 bases). This CDR3 is 12 amino acids long. The V gene's germline CDR1 is SGHTA and CDR2 FQGNSA. Trimming left V 4 bases short and J 9 bases short, with 10 bases between. The DNA of the CDR3 is TGTGCCAGCAGCTCCGGACTCGGTGAGCAGTTCTTC. Translating it yields CASSSGLGEQFF.

V gene TRBV5-4 combines with J gene TRBJ1-2, with no clear D. Germline V gives CDR1 SGHNT, CDR2 YYREEE (reference sequence). The length of the CDR3 is 14 residues. Deletions cut 4 bases from V and 1 base from J, with 11 bases between. The CDR3 bases are TGTGCCAGCAGCCCTCCGGCGGTTAACTATGGCTACACCTTC. Translated, it gives CASSPPAVNYGYTF.

This chain uses TRBV6-2 or TRBV6-3 with TRBJ2-7, with D uncertain. Germline V lookup: CDR1 MNHEY, CDR2 SVGEGT. This CDR3 comprises 13 residues. V lost 4 bases and J lost 3, with 10 bases in between. CDR3 nucleotide sequence: TGTGCCAGCAGTTCGCCTATAAGCTACGAGCAGTACGTC. This translates into CASSSPISYEQYV.

V is TRBV28 and J is TRBJ2-3, with D perhaps TRBD2 (6 bases). The germline V gene encodes CDR1 MDHEN and CDR2 SYDVKM. The CDR3 length is 13 residues. Trimming took 2 bases from V and 11 from J, leaving 14 bases between them. In nucleotides, the CDR3 is TGTGCCAGCAGTTTAGGGGCGGGGCGGGGGCAGTATTTT. Its translation is CASSLGAGRGQYF.

This sequence joins TRBV2 and TRBJ1-1; TRBD1 matches at 7 bases. J lost 7 bases, V lost 8 bases, and 19 bases had no gene match. CDR1 SNHLY and CDR2 FYNNEI come from the germline V gene. The CDR3 spans 16 residues. In DNA, the CDR3 is TGTGCCAGCGACTTACCTTTAATCCCGGGACAGAGTGAAGCTTTCTTT. It is translated as CASDLPLIPGQSEAFF.

The chain uses TRBV7-2 and TRBJ1-3, with D possibly matching TRBD1 (6 bases). CDR1 and CDR2 from the germline V gene are SGHTA and FQGNSA. CDR3 length: 17 amino acids. V was clipped by 0 bases and J by 0 bases, with 12 bases between them. The CDR3: CASSLAGARFSGNTIYF. CDR3 coding DNA: TGTGCCAGCAGCTTAGCGGGGGCCCGTTTCTCTGGAAACACCATATATTTT.